This is a list of T cell receptor beta chains from one sample in a study of T cells after yellow fever vaccination. TCRdb reanalysed the 5' RACE reads using MiXCR and keeps one entry per CDR3 protein. The sample includes over 45,000 distinct CDR3 sequences, more than 5.5% of them seen just once. Sequenced material: CD8+ T cells sorted from PBMCs, taken on the day of the first yellow fever vaccination. The receptors derive from a man aged 18 to 30 who received the YFV17D yellow fever vaccine. CDR3s include the opening cysteine and the closing phenylalanine or tryptophan. The order of the fields is J gene, clone size, D gene, V gene, CDR3 DNA, CDR3 protein. A D gene is named only where the DNA matches it firmly. Clone sizes are given selectively: once, few, many, or a class where the clone is expanded.

TRBJ2-7	many	.	TRBV5-1	TGCGCCAGCAGCTTGGACGGGGCCACCTACGAGCAGTACTTC	CASSLDGATYEQYF
TRBJ1-1	few	TRBD1	TRBV25-1	TGTGCCAGCAACGTAGGGACAGGGGGCTATGAAGCTTTCTTT	CASNVGTGGYEAFF
TRBJ2-1	.	TRBD2	TRBV7-7	TGTGCTAGCAGCTTACAGCGGGGGCGCTTCGAGCAGTTCTTC	CASSLQRGRFEQFF
TRBJ2-7	.	TRBD1	TRBV2	TGTGCCAGCAGTCCGGGACAGTTTACCTACGAGCAGTACTTC	CASSPGQFTYEQYF
TRBJ2-2	many	TRBD2	TRBV7-2	TGTGCCAGCAGCTGGACTAGCGGGAACACCGGGGAGCTGTTTTTT	CASSWTSGNTGELFF
TRBJ2-1	many	TRBD1	TRBV29-1	TGCAGCGTTGAAGATTTATCAGGGGGCTCCTACAATGAGCAGTTCTTC	CSVEDLSGGSYNEQFF
TRBJ2-6	.	.	TRBV6-2/TRBV6-3	TGTGCCAGCAGTGTTAGTTACAGCTACTCTGGGGCCAACGTCCTGACTTTC	CASSVSYSYSGANVLTF
TRBJ2-7	.	.	TRBV12-3/TRBV12-4	TGTGCCAGCAGCAGACCGATTTACTACGAGCAGTACTTC	CASSRPIYYEQYF
TRBJ2-2	few	.	TRBV5-4	TGTGCCAGCAGCTTCGCTCTAAACACCGGGGAGCTGTTTTTT	CASSFALNTGELFF
TRBJ2-2	.	.	TRBV7-2	TGTGCCAGCAGCTTATCCGAGGCATCCGACACCGGGGAGCTGTTTTTT	CASSLSEASDTGELFF
TRBJ1-1	many	.	TRBV4-1	TGCGCCAGCAGCCAAGGACATGGAGCCTTTGAAGCTTTCTTT	CASSQGHGAFEAFF
TRBJ1-1	.	TRBD1	TRBV18	TGTGCCAGCTCATCCTCGACAGGGATGAACACTGAAGCTTTCTTT	CASSSSTGMNTEAFF
TRBJ2-1	.	.	TRBV7-7	TGTGCTAGCGGGGCAGGGGGGTATAACAATGAGCAGTTCTTC	CASGAGGYNNEQFF
TRBJ2-3	few	.	TRBV4-3	TGCGCCAGCAGCCAAGACCAGAGGAGCACAGATACGCAGTATTTT	CASSQDQRSTDTQYF
TRBJ1-1	few	TRBD1	TRBV4-2	TGTGCCAGCAGCGACGCACCGGGACAGATGAACACTGAAGCTTTCTTT	CASSDAPGQMNTEAFF
TRBJ2-3	many	.	TRBV4-1	TGCGCCAGCAGCCCATACCCCACAGATACGCAGTATTTT	CASSPYPTDTQYF
TRBJ2-3	many	TRBD2	TRBV14	TGTGCCAGCAGCCAATCCACCGGGACTAGCGGCACAGATACGCAGTATTTT	CASSQSTGTSGTDTQYF
TRBJ2-5	.	.	TRBV27	TGTGCCAGCAGTTCCGAAGGGGTGTCCCAAGAGACCCAGTACTTC	CASSSEGVSQETQYF
TRBJ1-1	many	.	TRBV20-1	TGCAGTGCTAGTGGAGAGAACACTGAAGCTTTCTTT	CSASGENTEAFF
TRBJ1-2	many	.	TRBV6-1	TGTGCCAGCAGTGCTTCCCGGGACCTCTATGGCTACACCTTC	CASSASRDLYGYTF
TRBJ2-2	few	TRBD1	TRBV4-1	TGCGCCAGCAGCCAAGACGGGACAGGGTACACCGGGGAGCTGTTTTTT	CASSQDGTGYTGELFF
TRBJ1-3	many	.	TRBV15	TGTGCCACCAGCAGAGTTTTCGGGGAAGGAAACACCATATATTTT	CATSRVFGEGNTIYF
TRBJ1-2	medium-sized	.	TRBV4-1	TGCGCCAGCAGCCAGAGCTCGTTGGACGGATTATATGGCTACACCTTC	CASSQSSLDGLYGYTF
TRBJ1-1	many	TRBD1	TRBV27	TGTGCCAGCAGTGTTAACAGGGGTGGGAACACTGAAGCTTTCTTT	CASSVNRGGNTEAFF
TRBJ2-7	.	.	TRBV11-2	TGTGCCAGCAGCTTGGGTGGGGATCGACAGGCGTACGAGCAGTACTTC	CASSLGGDRQAYEQYF
TRBJ1-3	few	TRBD1	TRBV12-3/TRBV12-4	TGTGCCAGCAGTACCGGACAGGGCCCGTACGCTGGAAACACCATATATTTT	CASSTGQGPYAGNTIYF
TRBJ2-7	.	.	TRBV7-9	TGTGCCAGCAGCTTCGTTACCTACGAGCAGTACTTC	CASSFVTYEQYF
TRBJ2-1	many	.	TRBV5-1	TGCGCCAGCAGCTTTTTCGCGGGGGCCGCCAATGAGCAGTTCTTC	CASSFFAGAANEQFF
TRBJ2-1	.	.	TRBV11-2	TGTGCCAGCAGCTTATACCCAGGAACTGAGCAGTTCTTC	CASSLYPGTEQFF
TRBJ1-6	few	TRBD1	TRBV28	TGTGCCAGCAGTTTGCAGGGGGTCAATTCACCCCTCCACTTT	CASSLQGVNSPLHF
TRBJ2-1	many	TRBD2	TRBV7-3	TGTGCCAGCAGCCTTGGACTAGCGGGGAACAATGAGCAGTTCTTC	CASSLGLAGNNEQFF
TRBJ2-1	many	.	TRBV12-3/TRBV12-4	TGTGCCAGCAGTTCCCGAGGAGGGGGGAATGAGCAGTTCTTC	CASSSRGGGNEQFF
TRBJ2-1	many	.	TRBV6-2/TRBV6-3	TGTGCCAGCAGTTATACAACGGATCACCCTCGGCAGTTCTTC	CASSYTTDHPRQFF
TRBJ1-5	many	.	TRBV12-5	TGTGCTAGTGGTTTGGTACTAAGGACAGAACTAAGCAATCAGCCCCAGCATTTT	CASGLVLRTELSNQPQHF
TRBJ1-2	few	.	TRBV25-1	TGTGCCAGCAGGGGCAGGGGTCTAGTCTACACCTTC	CASRGRGLVYTF
TRBJ2-1	.	.	TRBV30	TGTGCCTGGAGTCACGGACGCACTCTACAGTTCTTC	CAWSHGRTLQFF
TRBJ2-1	many	.	TRBV7-2	TGTGCCAGCAGCTTCTGGGGGGCGTCCTACAATGAGCAGTTCTTC	CASSFWGASYNEQFF
TRBJ2-7	.	.	TRBV7-9	TGTGCCAGCAGCTTAGAATTTACGGAGGAGCAGTACTTC	CASSLEFTEEQYF
TRBJ2-7	many	.	TRBV5-5	TGTGCCAGCAGCGCAAAACAGGGGAGGGCCTACGAGCAGTACTTC	CASSAKQGRAYEQYF
TRBJ2-1	many	.	TRBV6-5	TGTGCCAGCACCCGCAGTGAGCAGTTCTTC	CASTRSEQFF
TRBJ2-2	.	.	TRBV27	TGTGCCAGCAGTTTAAGGACAGACACCGGGGAGCTGTTTTTT	CASSLRTDTGELFF
TRBJ1-2	few	.	TRBV12-3/TRBV12-4	TGTGCCAGCAGTTTAGGGGGACCCAGCTATGGCTACACCTTC	CASSLGGPSYGYTF
TRBJ2-1	.	.	TRBV12-3/TRBV12-4	TGTGCCAGCAGTTCTGGCTCCTACAATGAGCAGTTCTTC	CASSSGSYNEQFF